This T cell receptor beta chain was documented in a study of graft-versus-host responses after intestinal transplantation. Overall study: Recipients got multivisceral, liver-intestinal, or isolated intestinal transplants. Every recipient had anti-thymocyte globulin induction and around 3 years of tacrolimus plus steroids.

General observations from the study: Peak GvH clone levels in circulation were associated with early post-transplant HvG declines. Some GvH clones appeared in ileal mucosa or blood before recipient bone marrow.

Profiled with immunoSEQ multiplex PCR; TCRdb holds only in-frame clones, not every one. The profile covers about 130,000 clones, with roughly nine tenths appearing a single time and over 0.15% taken by the ten largest. Germline V gives CDR1 MGHRA, CDR2 YSYEKL. V lost 0 bases to trimming and J lost 14 bases; unmatched junction nucleotides: 11. CDR3 size: 16 residues. As concerns this clone: Antigen unknown.

The chain has TRBV4-1 and TRBJ2-1, with TRBD2 matching 12 bases. The receptor was derived from a human donor who received an intestinal transplant. Sequenced here: unstimulated CD4+ T cells sorted from spleen or lymph node cells, sampled before intestinal transplant. In DNA form, the CDR3 reads TGCGCCAGCAGCCAAGATCGACTAGCGGGGGCCCGGAGGAAGTTCTTC. It encodes CASSQDRLAGARRKFF.